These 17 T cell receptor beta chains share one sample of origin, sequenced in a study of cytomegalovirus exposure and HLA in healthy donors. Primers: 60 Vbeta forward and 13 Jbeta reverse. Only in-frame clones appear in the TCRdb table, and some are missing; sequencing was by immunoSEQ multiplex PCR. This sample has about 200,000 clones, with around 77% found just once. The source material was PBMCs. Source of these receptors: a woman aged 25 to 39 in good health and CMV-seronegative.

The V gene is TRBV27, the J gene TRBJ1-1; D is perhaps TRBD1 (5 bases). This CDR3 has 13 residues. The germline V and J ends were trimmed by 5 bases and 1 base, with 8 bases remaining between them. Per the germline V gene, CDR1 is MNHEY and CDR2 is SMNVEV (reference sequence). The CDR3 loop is CASSRQQNTEAFF. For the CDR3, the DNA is TGTGCCAGCAGTAGACAGCAGAACACTGAAGCTTTCTTT.

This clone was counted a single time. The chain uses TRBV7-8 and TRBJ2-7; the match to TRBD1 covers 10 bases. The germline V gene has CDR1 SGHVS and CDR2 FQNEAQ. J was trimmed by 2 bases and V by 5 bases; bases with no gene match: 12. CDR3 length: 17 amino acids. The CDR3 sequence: CASSRPGTGDSPYEQYF. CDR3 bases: TGTGCCAGCAGCAGACCCGGGACAGGGGACTCCCCCTACGAGCAGTACTTC.

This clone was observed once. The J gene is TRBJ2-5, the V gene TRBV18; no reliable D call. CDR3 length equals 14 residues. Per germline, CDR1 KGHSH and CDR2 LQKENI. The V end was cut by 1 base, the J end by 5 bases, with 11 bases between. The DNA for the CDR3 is TGTGCCAGCTCACCACAGCTTATCTTGGAGACCCAGTACTTC. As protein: CASSPQLILETQYF.

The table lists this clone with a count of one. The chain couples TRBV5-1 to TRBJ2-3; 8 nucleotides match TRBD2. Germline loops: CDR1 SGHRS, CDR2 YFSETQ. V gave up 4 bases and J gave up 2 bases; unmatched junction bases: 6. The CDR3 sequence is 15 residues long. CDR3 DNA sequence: TGCGCCAGCAGCAGAGGACTAGCCTTCACAGATACGCAGTATTTT. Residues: CASSRGLAFTDTQYF.

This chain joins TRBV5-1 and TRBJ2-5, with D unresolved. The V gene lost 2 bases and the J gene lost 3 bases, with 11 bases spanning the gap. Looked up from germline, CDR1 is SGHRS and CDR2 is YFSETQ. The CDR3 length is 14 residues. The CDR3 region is CASSFGRTEETQYF. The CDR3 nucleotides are TGCGCCAGCAGCTTCGGTCGAACTGAAGAGACCCAGTACTTC.

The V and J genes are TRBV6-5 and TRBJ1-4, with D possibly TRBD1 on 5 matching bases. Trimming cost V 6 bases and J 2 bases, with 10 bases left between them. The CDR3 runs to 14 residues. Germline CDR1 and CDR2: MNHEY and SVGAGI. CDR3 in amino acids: CASRQGVTNEKLFF. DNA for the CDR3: TGTGCCAGCAGGCAGGGTGTTACTAATGAAAAACTGTTTTTT.

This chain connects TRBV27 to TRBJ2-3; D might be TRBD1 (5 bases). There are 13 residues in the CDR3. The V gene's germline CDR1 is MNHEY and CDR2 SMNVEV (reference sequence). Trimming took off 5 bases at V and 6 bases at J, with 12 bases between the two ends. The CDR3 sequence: CASSRRGSDTQYF. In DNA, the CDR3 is TGTGCCAGCAGTCGAAGGGGTTCGGATACGCAGTATTTT.

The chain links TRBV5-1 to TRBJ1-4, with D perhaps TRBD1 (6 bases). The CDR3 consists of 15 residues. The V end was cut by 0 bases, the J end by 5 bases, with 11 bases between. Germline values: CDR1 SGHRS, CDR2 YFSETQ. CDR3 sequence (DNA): TGCGCCAGCAGCTTGGACAGGGTGTGGAATGAAAAACTGTTTTTT. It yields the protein CASSLDRVWNEKLFF.

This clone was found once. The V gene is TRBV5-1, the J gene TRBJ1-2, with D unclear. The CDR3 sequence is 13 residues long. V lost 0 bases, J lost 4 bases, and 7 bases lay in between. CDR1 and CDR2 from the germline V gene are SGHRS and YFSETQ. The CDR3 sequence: CASSLERGYGYTF. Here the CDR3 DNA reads TGCGCCAGCAGCTTGGAACGGGGCTATGGCTACACCTTC. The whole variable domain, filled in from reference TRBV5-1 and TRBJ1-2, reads KAGVTQTPRYLIKTRGQQVTLSCSPISGHRSVSWYQQTPGQGLQFLFEYFSETQRNKGNFPGRFSGRQFSNSRSEMNVSTLELGDSALYLCASSLERGYGYTFGSGTRLTVV.

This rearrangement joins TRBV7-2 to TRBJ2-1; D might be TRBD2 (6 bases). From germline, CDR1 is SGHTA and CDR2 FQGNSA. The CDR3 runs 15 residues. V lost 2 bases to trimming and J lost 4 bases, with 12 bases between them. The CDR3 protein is CASSLIAGSYNEQFF. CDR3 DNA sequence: TGTGCCAGCAGCTTAATCGCGGGATCATACAATGAGCAGTTCTTC.

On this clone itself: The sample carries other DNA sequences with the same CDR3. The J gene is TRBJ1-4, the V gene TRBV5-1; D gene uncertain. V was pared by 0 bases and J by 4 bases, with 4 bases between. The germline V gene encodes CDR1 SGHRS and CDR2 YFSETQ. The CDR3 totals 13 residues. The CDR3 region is CASSLDGNEKLFF. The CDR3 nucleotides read TGCGCCAGCAGCTTGGACGGTAATGAAAAACTGTTTTTT.

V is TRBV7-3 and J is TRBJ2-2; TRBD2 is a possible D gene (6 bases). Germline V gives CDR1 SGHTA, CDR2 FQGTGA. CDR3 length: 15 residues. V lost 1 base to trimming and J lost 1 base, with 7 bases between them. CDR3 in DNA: TGTGCCAGCAGCTTAATCGGGGGGAACACCGGGGAGCTGTTTTTT. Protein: CASSLIGGNTGELFF. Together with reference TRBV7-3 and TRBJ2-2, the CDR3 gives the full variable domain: GAGVSQTPSNKVTEKGKYVELRCDPISGHTALYWYRQSLGQGPEFLIYFQGTGAADDSGLPNDRFFAVRPEGSVSTLKIQRTERGDSAVYLCASSLIGGNTGELFFGEGSRLTVL.

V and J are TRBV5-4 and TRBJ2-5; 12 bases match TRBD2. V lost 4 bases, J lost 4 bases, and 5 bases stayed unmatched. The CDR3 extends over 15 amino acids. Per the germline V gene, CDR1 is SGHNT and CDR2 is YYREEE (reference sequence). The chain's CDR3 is CASSPSGGARETQYF. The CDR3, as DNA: TGTGCCAGCAGCCCTAGCGGGGGGGCCAGAGAGACCCAGTACTTC. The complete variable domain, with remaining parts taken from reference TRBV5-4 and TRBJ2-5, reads ETGVTQSPTHLIKTRGQQVTLRCSSQSGHNTVSWYQQALGQGPQFIFQYYREEENGRGNFPPRFSGLQFPNYSSELNVNALELDDSALYLCASSPSGGARETQYFGPGTRLLVL.

The CDR3 sequence: CASSLAPHGSYEQYF. DNA of the CDR3: TGTGCCAGCTCACTGGCCCCCCACGGGTCCTACGAGCAGTACTTC. The rearrangement links TRBV18 to TRBJ2-7; D is ambiguous. With 4 bases removed from V and 1 base from J, the gap between germline ends came to 14 bases. CDR3 size: 15 residues. Germline V gene data show CDR1 as KGHSH and CDR2 as LQKENI.

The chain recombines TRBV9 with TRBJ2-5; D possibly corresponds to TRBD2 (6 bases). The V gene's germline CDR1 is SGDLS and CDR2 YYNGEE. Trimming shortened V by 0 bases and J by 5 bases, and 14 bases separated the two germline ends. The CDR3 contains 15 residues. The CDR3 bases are TGTGCCAGCAGCGTAGGAGGCGGGGCTCCGGAGACCCAGTACTTC. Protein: CASSVGGGAPETQYF.

The chain's CDR3 is CASSLGDRGFDEQYF. The CDR3 DNA sequence: TGTGCCAGCAGCTTGGGGGACAGGGGATTCGACGAGCAGTACTTC. This rearrangement joins TRBV5-4 to TRBJ2-7; 10 bases map to TRBD1. V shed 0 bases and J 5 bases; nucleotides not matched to a gene: 5. Germline V CDR1 and CDR2: SGHNT, YYREEE (reference sequence). The CDR3 has 15 residues.

The CDR3 spells CASSLGVSSYEQYF. CDR3 sequence (DNA): TGTGCCAGCAGCTTAGGTGTTAGCTCCTACGAGCAGTACTTC. This chain uses TRBV7-2 with TRBJ2-7; D gene uncertain. The germline CDR1 and CDR2 sequences are SGHTA and FQGNSA. V lost 1 base, J lost 0 bases, and 7 bases lay in between. The CDR3 runs 14 residues.